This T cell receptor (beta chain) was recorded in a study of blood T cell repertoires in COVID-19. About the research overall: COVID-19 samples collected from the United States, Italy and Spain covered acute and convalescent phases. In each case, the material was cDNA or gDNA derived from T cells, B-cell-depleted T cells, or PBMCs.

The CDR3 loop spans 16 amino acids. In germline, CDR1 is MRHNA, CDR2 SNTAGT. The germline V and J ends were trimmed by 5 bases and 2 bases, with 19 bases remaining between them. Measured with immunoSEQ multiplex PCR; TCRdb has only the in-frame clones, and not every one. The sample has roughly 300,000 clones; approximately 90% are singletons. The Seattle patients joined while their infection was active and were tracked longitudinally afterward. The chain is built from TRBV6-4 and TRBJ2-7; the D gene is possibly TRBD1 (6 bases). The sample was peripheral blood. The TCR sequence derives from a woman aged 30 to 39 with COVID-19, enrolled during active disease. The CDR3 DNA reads TGTGCCAGCAGTCCCCTAAGGACAGACAACCCCTACGAGCAGTACTTC. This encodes CASSPLRTDNPYEQYF.